These T cell receptor beta chains were read from a single sample in a study of identical twins. TCRdb processed the 5' RACE reads anew with MiXCR; each CDR3 protein has one entry. The data hold some 630,000 distinct CDR3 sequences, with around 7.4% observed a single time. The sample was also reused in another study, on yellow fever vaccine responses in identical twins.

Sequencing used PBMCs. Source of these receptors: a woman aged 18-29 years in good health. CDR3s include the opening cysteine and the closing phenylalanine or tryptophan. The order of the fields is clone size, V gene, J gene, D gene, CDR3 protein, CDR3 DNA. The D gene is left open where the match is weak. Size tells how often a clone was seen (once, few, many) or the class of an expanded clone, and some rows leave it out.

>few|TRBV4-1|TRBJ2-7|TRBD2
CASSQAFSGNSYEQYF
TGCGCCAGCAGCCAAGCCTTTAGCGGGAATTCCTACGAGCAGTACTTC
>.|TRBV5-4|TRBJ2-1|.
CASSSERLSYNEQFF
TGTGCCAGCAGCTCTGAGCGCCTCTCCTACAATGAGCAGTTCTTC
>few|TRBV10-3|TRBJ1-2|.
CAIMAAGNGYTF
TGTGCCATCATGGCCGCAGGGAATGGCTACACCTTC
>few|TRBV20-1|TRBJ1-1|.
CSAAEAALNTEAFF
TGCAGTGCCGCCGAAGCGGCGTTGAACACTGAAGCTTTCTTT
>.|TRBV18|TRBJ2-1|TRBD2
CASSPPGLTHNEQFF
TGTGCCAGCTCACCACCGGGACTAACCCACAATGAGCAGTTCTTC
>.|TRBV5-5|TRBJ2-5|TRBD2
CASSGRLAGQETQYF
TGTGCCAGCAGCGGCCGACTAGCGGGGCAAGAGACCCAGTACTTC
>few|TRBV5-4|TRBJ1-1|TRBD1
CASSPRDRVNTEAFF
TGTGCCAGCAGCCCCCGGGACAGGGTGAACACTGAAGCTTTCTTT
>few|TRBV20-1|TRBJ2-5|.
CSATNGEGAQETQYF
TGCAGTGCTACCAACGGGGAAGGGGCCCAAGAGACCCAGTACTTC
>few|TRBV7-8|TRBJ2-2|TRBD2
CASSLYSSAGGPSGELFF
TGTGCCAGCAGCTTATACTCGTCGGCGGGGGGGCCGAGCGGGGAGCTGTTTTTT
>.|TRBV10-3|TRBJ2-1|TRBD1
CAISEFNRGGSEQFF
TGTGCCATCAGTGAGTTCAACAGGGGTGGTAGTGAGCAGTTCTTC
>many|TRBV20-1|TRBJ1-5|TRBD1
CSRDRGNQPQHF
TGCAGTCGGGACAGGGGGAATCAGCCCCAGCATTTT